A single sample is the source of the 22 T cell receptor beta chains below, sequenced in a study of blood T cell repertoires in COVID-19. Assay used: immunoSEQ multiplex PCR; TCRdb lists only in-frame clones, some missing. The sample shows 23,000 or so clones, more than 85% of them seen only once. Sequenced material: peripheral blood. Every receptor here comes from a woman between 65 and 79 years old with active COVID-19.

The V call is TRBV9, the J call TRBJ2-2; TRBD1 might be the D (5 bases). Germline CDR1 reads SGDLS; CDR2 reads YYNGEE. This CDR3 contains 14 residues. Trimming removed 4 bases at V and 7 bases at J, with 14 bases between. CDR3 residues: CASSLGQGSGELFF. CDR3 bases: TGTGCCAGCAGCCTGGGGCAGGGAAGCGGGGAGCTGTTTTTT.

V gene TRBV19 combines with J gene TRBJ1-5; D perhaps matches TRBD1 (6 bases). V was clipped by 5 bases and J by 6 bases, with 11 bases between them. Germline values: CDR1 LNHDA, CDR2 SQIVND (reference sequence). This CDR3 region has 13 residues. CDR3 sequence (DNA): TGTGCCAGTAGTCGCAGGGGTGGTCAGCCCCAGCATTTT. Protein sequence: CASSRRGGQPQHF. Based on the CDR3 plus reference TRBV19 and TRBJ1-5, the full variable domain is DGGITQSPKYLFRKEGQNVTLSCEQNLNHDAMYWYRQDPGQGLRLIYYSQIVNDFQKGDIAEGYSVSREKKESFPLTVTSAQKNPTAFYLCASSRRGGQPQHFGDGTRLSIL.

This chain uses TRBV4-2 with TRBJ2-5, with D tentatively TRBD2 (6 bases). The germline V gene encodes CDR1 LGHNA and CDR2 YNFKEQ. Trimming left V 0 bases short and J 7 bases short, with 9 bases between. The CDR3 totals 13 residues. The CDR3 region is CASSQDVRGTQYF. CDR3 DNA: TGTGCCAGCAGCCAAGATGTGCGGGGGACCCAGTACTTC.

The chain uses TRBV19 and TRBJ2-7, with D possibly being TRBD2 (5 bases). CDR3 length equals 13 residues. Trimming removed 8 bases at V and 5 bases at J, with 16 bases between. Germline CDR1 is LNHDA and CDR2 is SQIVND (reference sequence). CDR3 loop: CASSNRARDEQYF. CDR3 in DNA: TGTGCCAGTTCGAACCGGGCGCGGGACGAGCAGTACTTC.

V and J are TRBV6-5 and TRBJ1-1; D may be TRBD1 (5 bases). Germline V CDR1 and CDR2: MNHEY, SVGAGI. Trimming left V 8 bases short and J 3 bases short, with 10 bases between. This CDR3 is 12 amino acids long. The CDR3 nucleotides read TGTGCCAGCTTGAAAGGGGACACTGAAGCTTTCTTT. It codes for CASLKGDTEAFF.

This chain uses TRBV6-2 or TRBV6-3 with TRBJ1-2; 10 bases agree with TRBD1. The CDR3 runs 17 residues. Looked up from germline, CDR1 is MNHEY and CDR2 is SVGEGT. V dropped 4 bases and J dropped 8; count of bases not matched to a gene: 16. The CDR3 protein is CASSLPPGQGSIGGYTF. DNA for the CDR3: TGTGCCAGCAGTTTGCCTCCGGGACAGGGGAGTATCGGCGGCTACACCTTC.

This clone was detected once. The V and J genes are TRBV28 and TRBJ2-1; D possibly corresponds to TRBD1 (6 bases). This CDR3 spans 12 amino acids. The germline V gene has CDR1 MDHEN and CDR2 SYDVKM. V was trimmed by 7 bases and J by 10 bases, leaving 14 bases between them. The CDR3 sequence is CASISRGTEQFF. CDR3 DNA sequence: TGTGCCAGCATTTCAAGGGGGACAGAGCAGTTCTTC.

This chain uses TRBV28 with TRBJ1-5; TRBD1 aligns across 7 bases. The V gene end was trimmed by 8 bases and the J gene end by 5 bases; junction bases not matched to a gene: 6. The CDR3 is 13 amino acids. Germline CDR1 and CDR2: MDHEN and SYDVKM. This CDR3 is CASRQGVYQPQHF. CDR3 DNA sequence: TGTGCCAGCCGACAGGGCGTCTATCAGCCCCAGCATTTT.

The chain is built from TRBV30 and TRBJ2-5; 7 bases are a match to TRBD1. The CDR3 length is 15 residues. The germline CDR1 and CDR2 sequences are GTSNPN and SVGIG (reference sequence). Trimming removed 0 bases from V and 5 bases from J; junction bases left unmatched: 9. Here the CDR3 DNA reads TGTGCCTGGAGTGTAGGGTTACAGGGGAAGGAGACCCAGTACTTC. As protein: CAWSVGLQGKETQYF.

With respect to this clone: One end of the junction varies from germline; a read error may be responsible. The chain couples TRBV7-7 to TRBJ2-5; possibly TRBD2 for D (6 bases). Per germline, CDR1 SSHAT and CDR2 FNYEAQ (reference sequence). The CDR3 loop spans 15 amino acids. The CDR3 region has the DNA TGTGCTAGCAGCTCAGTCGGCGGGATAGCAGAGACCCAGTACTTC. As protein: CASSSVGGIAETQYF.

This chain links TRBV5-6 with TRBJ2-1, with 15 nucleotides matching TRBD2. Looked up from germline, CDR1 is SGHDT and CDR2 is YYEEEE. Trimming took 2 bases from V and 4 from J; bases not matched to a gene: 1. This CDR3 contains 16 residues. The CDR3 sequence is CASSFGLAGGYNEQFF. The CDR3 DNA reads as TGTGCCAGCAGCTTCGGACTAGCGGGAGGGTACAATGAGCAGTTCTTC.

This chain joins TRBV5-1 and TRBJ2-3; TRBD2 agrees at 14 bases. CDR1 is SGHRS and CDR2 is YFSETQ in the germline V gene. J was trimmed by 5 bases and V by 4 bases; bases with no gene match: 12. The CDR3 length is 18 residues. The CDR3 reads CASSHGTSGSAVGDTQYF. CDR3 nucleotides: TGCGCCAGCAGCCACGGGACTAGCGGGAGTGCCGTGGGAGATACGCAGTATTTT.

The rearrangement joins TRBV7-8 to TRBJ2-7; 9 bases fit TRBD1. V dropped 4 bases and J dropped 4; count of bases not matched to a gene: 8. The CDR3 is made up of 15 amino acids. CDR1 and CDR2 from the germline V gene are SGHVS and FQNEAQ. The CDR3 DNA is TGTGCCAGCAGCTCAGGGGGGACAGGGCCATACGAGCAGTACTTC. Encoded protein: CASSSGGTGPYEQYF.

The count of this clone is one. This chain connects TRBV5-6 to TRBJ2-1; D is possibly TRBD2 (6 bases). The V end was cut by 0 bases, the J end by 4 bases, with 8 bases between. This CDR3 has 14 amino acids. CDR1 SGHDT and CDR2 YYEEEE come from the germline V gene. This CDR3 is CASSLVRGYNEQFF. The DNA of the CDR3 is TGTGCCAGCAGCTTGGTTCGGGGGTACAATGAGCAGTTCTTC.

In its sample, this clone was seen once. The gene calls are TRBV4-1 and TRBJ2-5; 7 nucleotides match TRBD2. Germline loops: CDR1 MGHRA, CDR2 YSYEKL. The CDR3 covers 16 residues. The V gene end was trimmed by 0 bases and the J gene end by 4 bases; junction bases not matched to a gene: 8. This CDR3 is CASSQDSGGTGETQYF. DNA for the CDR3: TGCGCCAGCAGCCAAGATTCGGGAGGAACTGGAGAGACCCAGTACTTC.

This chain connects TRBV29-1 to TRBJ2-7; 7 bases map to TRBD1. V was pared by 7 bases and J by 6 bases, with 15 bases of the junction left unmatched. The germline V gene encodes CDR1 SQVTM and CDR2 ANQGSEA. The CDR3 length is 14 residues. The CDR3 DNA follows: TGCAGCGCCGGAGAGGGCAGGGGGAGACTCGAGCAGTACTTC. Translating it yields CSAGEGRGRLEQYF.

V is TRBV11-1 and J is TRBJ2-5, with a possible D match to TRBD2 (5 bases). V shed 3 bases and J shed 5 bases, with 13 bases lying between them. Germline V lookup: CDR1 SGHAT, CDR2 FQDESV (reference sequence). The CDR3 loop spans 14 amino acids. For the CDR3, the DNA is TGTGCCAGCAGCTTTACGGGGTTGGGGGAGACCCAGTACTTC. It yields the protein CASSFTGLGETQYF. The whole variable domain, remainder taken from reference TRBV11-1 and TRBJ2-5, is EAEVAQSPRYKITEKSQAVAFWCDPISGHATLYWYRQILGQGPELLVQFQDESVVDDSQLPKDRFSAERLKGVDSTLKIQPAELGDSAMYLCASSFTGLGETQYFGPGTRLLVL.

The chain carries TRBV10-3 and TRBJ2-7, with 7 positions matching TRBD2. This CDR3 contains 16 residues. CDR1 and CDR2 from the germline V gene are ENHRY and SYGVKD. The ends lost 9 bases at V and 0 bases at J; junction bases unmatched: 14. The CDR3 protein is CAIGQGGQSGSYEQYF. CDR3 DNA sequence: TGTGCCATAGGGCAGGGAGGGCAGTCCGGCTCCTACGAGCAGTACTTC.

The J gene is TRBJ2-7, the V gene TRBV19; D may be TRBD1 (6 bases). CDR1 and CDR2 from the germline V gene are LNHDA and SQIVND (reference sequence). CDR3 length: 13 amino acids. Trimming left V 3 bases short and J 6 bases short, with 12 bases between. The CDR3 region is CASSMGAQREQYF. DNA for the CDR3: TGTGCCAGTAGTATGGGGGCCCAGCGCGAGCAGTACTTC.

The genes are TRBV28 and TRBJ1-1; possibly TRBD1 for D (6 bases). Looked up from germline, CDR1 is MDHEN and CDR2 is SYDVKM. This CDR3 contains 15 residues. The V and J ends lost 3 bases and 7 bases respectively, with 18 bases between them. The CDR3 is CASSFGRGGLVEAFF. CDR3 sequence (DNA): TGTGCCAGCAGTTTTGGAAGGGGGGGATTAGTTGAAGCTTTCTTT.

In regard to this clone: At the DNA level, this CDR3 is encoded by other sequences in the same sample as well. The V gene is TRBV7-8, the J gene TRBJ2-1; a possible D gene is TRBD1 (7 bases). The V end was cut by 5 bases, the J end by 5 bases, with 22 bases between. The CDR3 spans 17 residues. Germline values: CDR1 SGHVS, CDR2 FQNEAQ. CDR3 sequence: CASSPRAGGFGDNEQFF. CDR3 DNA sequence: TGTGCCAGCAGCCCTCGGGCAGGGGGGTTCGGGGACAATGAGCAGTTCTTC.

The V gene is TRBV4-3, the J gene TRBJ2-7, with TRBD2 as a possible D gene (6 bases). V was trimmed by 0 bases and J by 0 bases, leaving 15 bases between them. The length of the CDR3 is 17 residues. The germline V gene encodes CDR1 LGHNA and CDR2 YSLEER. For the CDR3, the DNA is TGCGCCAGCAGCCAAGAATTGGCTAGCGACGTCTCCTACGAGCAGTACTTC. This codes for CASSQELASDVSYEQYF.